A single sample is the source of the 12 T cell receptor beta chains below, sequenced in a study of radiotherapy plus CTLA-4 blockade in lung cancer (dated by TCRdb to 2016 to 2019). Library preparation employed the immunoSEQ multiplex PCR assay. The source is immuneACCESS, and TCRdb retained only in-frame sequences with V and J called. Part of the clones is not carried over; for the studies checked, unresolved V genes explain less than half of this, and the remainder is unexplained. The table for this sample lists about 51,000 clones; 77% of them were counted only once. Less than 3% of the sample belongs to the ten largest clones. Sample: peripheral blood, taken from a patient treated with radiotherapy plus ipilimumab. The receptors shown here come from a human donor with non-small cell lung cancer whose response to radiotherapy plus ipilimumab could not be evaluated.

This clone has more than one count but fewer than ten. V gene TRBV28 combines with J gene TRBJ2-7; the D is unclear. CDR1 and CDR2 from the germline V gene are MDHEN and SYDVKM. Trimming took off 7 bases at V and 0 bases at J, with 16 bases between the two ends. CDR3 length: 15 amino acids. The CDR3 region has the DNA TGTGCCAGCACCCCTGCAGACTCGATCTCCTACGAGCAGTACTTC. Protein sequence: CASTPADSISYEQYF.

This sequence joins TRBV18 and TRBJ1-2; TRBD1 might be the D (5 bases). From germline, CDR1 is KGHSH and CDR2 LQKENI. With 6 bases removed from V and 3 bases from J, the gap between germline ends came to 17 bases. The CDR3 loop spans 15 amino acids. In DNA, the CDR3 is TGTGCCAGCTCCACCCCCGGGGGGGGGTACTATGGCTACACCTTC. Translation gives CASSTPGGGYYGYTF.

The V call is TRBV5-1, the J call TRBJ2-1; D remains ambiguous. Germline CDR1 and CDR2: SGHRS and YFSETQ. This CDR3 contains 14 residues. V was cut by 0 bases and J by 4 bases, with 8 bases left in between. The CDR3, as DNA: TGCGCCAGCAGCTTGGCCCCCAGATACAATGAGCAGTTCTTC. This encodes CASSLAPRYNEQFF.

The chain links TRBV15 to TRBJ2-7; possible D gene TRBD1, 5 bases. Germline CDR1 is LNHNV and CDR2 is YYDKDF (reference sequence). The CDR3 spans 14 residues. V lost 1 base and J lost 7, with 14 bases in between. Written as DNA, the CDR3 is TGTGCCACCAGCAGAGGTATTACAGGTGGGGAGCAGTACTTC. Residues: CATSRGITGGEQYF.

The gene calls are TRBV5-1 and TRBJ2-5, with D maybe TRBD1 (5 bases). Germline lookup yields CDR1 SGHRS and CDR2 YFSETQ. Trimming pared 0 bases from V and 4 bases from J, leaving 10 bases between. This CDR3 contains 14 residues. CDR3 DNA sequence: TGCGCCAGCAGCTTGGAGGGGCCCGGAGAGACCCAGTACTTC. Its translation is CASSLEGPGETQYF. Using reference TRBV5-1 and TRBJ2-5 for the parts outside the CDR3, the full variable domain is KAGVTQTPRYLIKTRGQQVTLSCSPISGHRSVSWYQQTPGQGLQFLFEYFSETQRNKGNFPGRFSGRQFSNSRSEMNVSTLELGDSALYLCASSLEGPGETQYFGPGTRLLVL.

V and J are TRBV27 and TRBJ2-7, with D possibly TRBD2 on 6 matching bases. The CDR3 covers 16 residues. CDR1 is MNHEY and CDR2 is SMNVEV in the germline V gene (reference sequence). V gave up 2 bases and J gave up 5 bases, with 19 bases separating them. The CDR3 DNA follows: TGTGCCAGCAGTTTAACGGGCGCGGGGTCTGGGGACGAGCAGTACTTC. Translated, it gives CASSLTGAGSGDEQYF.

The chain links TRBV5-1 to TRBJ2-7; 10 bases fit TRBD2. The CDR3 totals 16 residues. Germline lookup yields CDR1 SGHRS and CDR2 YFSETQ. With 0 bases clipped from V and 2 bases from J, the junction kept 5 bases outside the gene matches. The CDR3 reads CASSLVASGSPYEQYF. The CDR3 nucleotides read TGCGCCAGCAGCTTGGTGGCTAGCGGGAGCCCCTACGAGCAGTACTTC.

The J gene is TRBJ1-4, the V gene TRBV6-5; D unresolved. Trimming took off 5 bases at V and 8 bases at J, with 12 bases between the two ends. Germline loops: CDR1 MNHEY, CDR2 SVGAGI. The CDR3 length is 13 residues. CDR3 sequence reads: CASSRSRKEKLFF. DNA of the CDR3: TGTGCCAGCAGTCGGTCCAGGAAGGAAAAACTGTTTTTT.

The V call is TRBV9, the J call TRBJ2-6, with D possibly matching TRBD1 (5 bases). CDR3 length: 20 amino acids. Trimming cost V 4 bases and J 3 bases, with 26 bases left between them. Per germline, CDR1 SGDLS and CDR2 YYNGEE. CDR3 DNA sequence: TGTGCCAGCAGCCCCGCCCGCTTGGTGGGGCCATCCTTTGGGGCCAACGTCCTGACTTTC. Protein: CASSPARLVGPSFGANVLTF.

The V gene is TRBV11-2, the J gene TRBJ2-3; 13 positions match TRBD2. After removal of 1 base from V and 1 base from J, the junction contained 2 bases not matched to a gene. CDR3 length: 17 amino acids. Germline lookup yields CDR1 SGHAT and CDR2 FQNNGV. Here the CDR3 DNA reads TGTGCCAGCAGCTTAGGGACTAGCGGGGGACGCACAGATACGCAGTATTTT. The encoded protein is CASSLGTSGGRTDTQYF.

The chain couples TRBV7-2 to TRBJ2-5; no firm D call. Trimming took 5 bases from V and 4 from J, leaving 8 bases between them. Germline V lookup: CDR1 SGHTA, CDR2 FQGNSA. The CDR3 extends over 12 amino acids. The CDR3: CASSQMRETQYF. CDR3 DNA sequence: TGTGCCAGCAGCCAAATGCGAGAGACCCAGTACTTC.

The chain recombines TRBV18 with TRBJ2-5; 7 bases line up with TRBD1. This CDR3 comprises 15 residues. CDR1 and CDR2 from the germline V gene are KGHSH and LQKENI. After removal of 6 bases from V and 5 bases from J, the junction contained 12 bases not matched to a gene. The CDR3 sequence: CASSSTGSGWETQYF. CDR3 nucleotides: TGTGCCAGCTCCTCGACAGGGTCGGGCTGGGAGACCCAGTACTTC.